The rows below give T cell receptor beta chains drawn from one sample of a study of blood T cell repertoires in COVID-19. TCRdb's table, derived via immunoSEQ multiplex PCR, lists solely in-frame clones and lacks some. The table has a few hundred thousand clones, around 83% seen once. The source material was PBMCs or T cells enriched from blood (not recorded which). The receptors come from a woman aged 45-59 years who had been exposed to COVID-19. The CDR3 runs from the conserved cysteine through the conserved F or W. The order of the fields is J gene, V gene, clone size, CDR3 protein. Some rows have no size entry. The others give once, few or many, or a class for an expanded clone.

J gene: TRBJ2-3
V gene: TRBV28
clone size: NA
CDR3 protein: CASSSGGQGHSDTQYF

J gene: TRBJ1-1
V gene: TRBV7-3
clone size: NA
CDR3 protein: CASSLVRTGEAFF

J gene: TRBJ1-1
V gene: TRBV2
clone size: NA
CDR3 protein: CASSETKARMSRTEAFF

J gene: TRBJ2-7
V gene: TRBV25-1
clone size: NA
CDR3 protein: CASSEDASSYEQYF

J gene: TRBJ1-2
V gene: TRBV4-2
clone size: NA
CDR3 protein: CASTMAGGTGYTF

J gene: TRBJ1-5
V gene: TRBV5-5
clone size: NA
CDR3 protein: CASSRTDRGGNQPQHF

J gene: TRBJ1-2
V gene: TRBV2
clone size: many
CDR3 protein: CASSVGQATGYTF

J gene: TRBJ2-1
V gene: TRBV15
clone size: NA
CDR3 protein: CATSRGGQEDEQFF

J gene: TRBJ1-1
V gene: TRBV6-6
clone size: NA
CDR3 protein: CASSPPARGFNTEAFF

J gene: TRBJ2-7
V gene: TRBV2
clone size: NA
CDR3 protein: CASSDRGTRYYEQYF

J gene: TRBJ2-3
V gene: TRBV7-2
clone size: NA
CDR3 protein: CASHDGGGYTDTQYF

J gene: TRBJ2-6
V gene: TRBV5-6
clone size: NA
CDR3 protein: CASSNTGSGANVLTF

J gene: TRBJ2-5
V gene: TRBV18
clone size: once
CDR3 protein: CASSLLRTPAQETQYF

J gene: TRBJ1-6
V gene: TRBV5-6
clone size: NA
CDR3 protein: CASSFQGPGTYNSPLHF

J gene: TRBJ2-6
V gene: TRBV7-9
clone size: NA
CDR3 protein: CASSYQGGPGANVLTF

J gene: TRBJ1-6
V gene: TRBV19
clone size: few
CDR3 protein: CASSASVEGSPLHF

J gene: TRBJ1-2
V gene: TRBV6-5
clone size: NA
CDR3 protein: CASSPMRADGYTF

J gene: TRBJ1-3
V gene: TRBV21-1
clone size: NA
CDR3 protein: CASSKAGPGHWFGNTIYF

J gene: TRBJ1-1
V gene: TRBV25-1
clone size: NA
CDR3 protein: CASSEGARAEAFF

J gene: TRBJ1-1
V gene: TRBV5-1
clone size: NA
CDR3 protein: CASSTPSGEAFF

J gene: TRBJ1-1
V gene: TRBV10-2
clone size: NA
CDR3 protein: CASSRGAEAFF

J gene: TRBJ2-7
V gene: TRBV5-4
clone size: NA
CDR3 protein: CASSSSGGRNYEQYF

J gene: TRBJ1-4
V gene: TRBV18
clone size: NA
CDR3 protein: CASSLGLRDEKLFF

J gene: TRBJ1-1
V gene: TRBV7-2
clone size: NA
CDR3 protein: CASSSGTGTNAEAFF

J gene: TRBJ1-2
V gene: TRBV6-2/TRBV6-3
clone size: NA
CDR3 protein: CASSRPTLINYGYTF

J gene: TRBJ2-2
V gene: TRBV5-5
clone size: few
CDR3 protein: CASSLVARSTGELFF

J gene: TRBJ1-2
V gene: TRBV4-1
clone size: NA
CDR3 protein: CASSQYQDGANYGYTF

J gene: TRBJ2-1
V gene: TRBV18
clone size: NA
CDR3 protein: CASSPRGNYNEQFF

J gene: TRBJ2-7
V gene: TRBV11-2
clone size: NA
CDR3 protein: CASSLSVHEQYF

J gene: TRBJ1-5
V gene: TRBV18
clone size: NA
CDR3 protein: CASSTGGGEPQHF

J gene: TRBJ1-2
V gene: TRBV6-6
clone size: NA
CDR3 protein: CASSYGAGRGYTF

J gene: TRBJ1-1
V gene: TRBV6-1
clone size: once
CDR3 protein: CAVPGGPRGEAFF

J gene: TRBJ2-1
V gene: TRBV18
clone size: NA
CDR3 protein: CASSPPYRVGVSGARGYNEQFF

J gene: TRBJ1-3
V gene: TRBV11-3
clone size: NA
CDR3 protein: CASSFQGVRGNTIYF

J gene: TRBJ1-1
V gene: TRBV28
clone size: NA
CDR3 protein: CASSWRGHNTEAFF

J gene: TRBJ2-2
V gene: TRBV10-3
clone size: NA
CDR3 protein: CAISPDWSLPGGGELFF

J gene: TRBJ1-1
V gene: TRBV3-1/TRBV3-2
clone size: NA
CDR3 protein: CASSHRTGGTEAFF

J gene: TRBJ1-2
V gene: TRBV2
clone size: NA
CDR3 protein: CASSRQGLLYGYTF

J gene: TRBJ1-4
V gene: TRBV19
clone size: once
CDR3 protein: CASSNGNNEKLFF

J gene: TRBJ2-2
V gene: TRBV2
clone size: NA
CDR3 protein: CASRFGTGTTGELFF

J gene: TRBJ2-7
V gene: TRBV11-1
clone size: NA
CDR3 protein: CASSSRRGNSYEQYF

J gene: TRBJ1-1
V gene: TRBV12-5
clone size: once
CDR3 protein: CASGVDRYTEAFF